This TCR beta chain was profiled in a study of blood T cell repertoires in COVID-19. Study as a whole: Researchers got acute and convalescent COVID-19 samples from the United States, Italy and Spain. PBMCs, B-cell-depleted T cells, or T cells provided the cDNA or gDNA that made up the material.

V lost 4 bases to trimming and J lost 3 bases, with 16 bases between them. This CDR3 is 16 amino acids long. The germline gives CDR1 SGHAT, CDR2 FQNNGV. Original handling: Using reference gene primer amplification, nucleated cell counts were estimated. Here immunoSEQ multiplex PCR was the method, and the copy in TCRdb shows in-frame clones only, minus some. V and J calls and clone size are as listed in that table; D and trimming were resolved from the DNA. Of about 140,000 clones listed, approximately 86% are singletons. The J gene is TRBJ1-3, the V gene TRBV11-2; D possibly corresponds to TRBD1 (6 bases). The sample was peripheral blood. The receptor was derived from a woman aged 60 to 75 with acute or convalescent COVID-19. CDR3 sequence (DNA): TGTGCCAGCAGCTCGTGGGGAGGGGGAAGTGGAAACACCATATATTTT. As protein: CASSSWGGGSGNTIYF.